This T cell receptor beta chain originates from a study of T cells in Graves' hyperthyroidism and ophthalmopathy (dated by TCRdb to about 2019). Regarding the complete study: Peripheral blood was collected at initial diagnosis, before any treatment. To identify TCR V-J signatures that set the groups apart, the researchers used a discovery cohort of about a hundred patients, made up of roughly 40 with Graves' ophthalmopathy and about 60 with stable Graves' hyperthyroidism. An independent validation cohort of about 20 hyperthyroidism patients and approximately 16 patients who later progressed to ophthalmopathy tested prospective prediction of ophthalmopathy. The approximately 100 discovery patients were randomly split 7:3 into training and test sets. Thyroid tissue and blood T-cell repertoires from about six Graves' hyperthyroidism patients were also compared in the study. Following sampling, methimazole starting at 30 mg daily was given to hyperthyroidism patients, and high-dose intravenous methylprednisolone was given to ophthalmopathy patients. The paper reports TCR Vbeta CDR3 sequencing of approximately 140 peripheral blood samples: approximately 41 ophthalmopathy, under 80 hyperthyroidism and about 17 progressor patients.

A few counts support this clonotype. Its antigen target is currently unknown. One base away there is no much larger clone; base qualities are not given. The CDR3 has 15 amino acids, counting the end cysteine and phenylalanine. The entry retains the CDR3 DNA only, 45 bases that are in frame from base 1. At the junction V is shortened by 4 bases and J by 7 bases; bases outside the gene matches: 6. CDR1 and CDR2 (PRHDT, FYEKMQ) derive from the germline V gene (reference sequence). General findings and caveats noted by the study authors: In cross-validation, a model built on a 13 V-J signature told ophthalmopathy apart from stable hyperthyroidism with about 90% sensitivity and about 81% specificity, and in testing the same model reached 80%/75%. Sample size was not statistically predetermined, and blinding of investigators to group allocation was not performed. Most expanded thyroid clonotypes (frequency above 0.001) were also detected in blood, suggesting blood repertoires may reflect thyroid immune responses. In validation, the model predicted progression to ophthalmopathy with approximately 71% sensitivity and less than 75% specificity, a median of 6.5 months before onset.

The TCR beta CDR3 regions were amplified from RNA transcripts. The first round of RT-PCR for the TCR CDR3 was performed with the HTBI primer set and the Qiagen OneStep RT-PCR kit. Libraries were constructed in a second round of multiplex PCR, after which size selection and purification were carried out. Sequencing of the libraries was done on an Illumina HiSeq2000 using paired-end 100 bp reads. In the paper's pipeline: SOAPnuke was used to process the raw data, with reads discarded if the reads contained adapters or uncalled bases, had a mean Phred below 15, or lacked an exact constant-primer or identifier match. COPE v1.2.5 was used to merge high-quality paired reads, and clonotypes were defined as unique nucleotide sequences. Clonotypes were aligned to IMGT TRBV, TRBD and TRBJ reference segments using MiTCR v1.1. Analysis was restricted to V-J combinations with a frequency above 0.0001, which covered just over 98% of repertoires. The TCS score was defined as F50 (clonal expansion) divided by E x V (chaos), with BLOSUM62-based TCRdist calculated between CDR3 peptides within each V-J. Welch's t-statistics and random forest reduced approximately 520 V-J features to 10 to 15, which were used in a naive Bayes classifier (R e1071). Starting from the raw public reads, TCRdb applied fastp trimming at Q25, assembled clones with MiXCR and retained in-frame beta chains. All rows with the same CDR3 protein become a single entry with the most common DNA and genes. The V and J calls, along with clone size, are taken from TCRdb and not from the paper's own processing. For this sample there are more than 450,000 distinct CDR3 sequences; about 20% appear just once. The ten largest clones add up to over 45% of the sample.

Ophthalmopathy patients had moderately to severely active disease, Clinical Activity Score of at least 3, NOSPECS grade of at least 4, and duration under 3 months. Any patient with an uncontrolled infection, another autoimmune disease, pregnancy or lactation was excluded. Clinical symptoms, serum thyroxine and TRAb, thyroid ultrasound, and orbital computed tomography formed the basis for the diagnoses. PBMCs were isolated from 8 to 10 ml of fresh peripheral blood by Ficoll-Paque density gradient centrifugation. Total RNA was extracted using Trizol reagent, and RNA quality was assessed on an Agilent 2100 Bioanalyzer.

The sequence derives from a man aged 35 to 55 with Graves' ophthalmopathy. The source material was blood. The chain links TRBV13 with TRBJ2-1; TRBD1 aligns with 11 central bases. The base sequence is TGTGCCAGCAGCTCTCCGGGACAGGGGGGGAATGAGCAGTTCTTC. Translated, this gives CASSSPGQGGNEQFF.